This is a list of T cell receptor beta chains from one sample in a study of T cells in tuberculosis. Produced via immunoSEQ multiplex PCR; TCRdb's table is partial and in-frame only. The table has 30,000 to 35,000 clones, roughly nine tenths seen once. Sequenced sample: PBMCs. All receptors come from a donor aged 10 to 29 with latent tuberculosis or without tuberculosis infection. CDR3s include the opening cysteine and the closing phenylalanine or tryptophan. D genes are given only for firm matches. Where a row states a size, it is once, few, many or the class of an expanded clone; other rows omit it.

size: medium-sized
V: TRBV5-1
J: TRBJ2-3
D: .
DNA: TGCGCCAGCAGCGGTTACCGGGAGACAGATACGCAGTATTTT
CDR3: CASSGYRETDTQYF

size: once
V: TRBV30
J: TRBJ2-6
D: TRBD1
DNA: TGTGCCTGGGGAACAGGGGGCGCCGGTGGGGCCAACGTCCTGACTTTC
CDR3: CAWGTGGAGGANVLTF

size: once
V: TRBV7-3
J: TRBJ2-5
D: .
DNA: TGTGCCAGCAGCTCCCGAGGTCGGGAGAATAAGGAGACCCAGTACTTC
CDR3: CASSSRGRENKETQYF

size: .
V: TRBV10-3
J: TRBJ2-3
D: TRBD2
DNA: TGTGCCATCAGTGGGCAACTAGCGGGGGGGCTTCGGGCAGATACGCAGTATTTT
CDR3: CAISGQLAGGLRADTQYF

size: .
V: TRBV7-9
J: TRBJ2-1
D: .
DNA: TGTGCCAGCAGCTTAGAGGCAGGGTTTCGGAATGAGCAGTTCTTC
CDR3: CASSLEAGFRNEQFF

size: .
V: TRBV15
J: TRBJ2-1
D: .
DNA: TGTGCCACCAGCGTAGCTCCAACCGGGACTTTACCCTACAATGAGCAGTTCTTC
CDR3: CATSVAPTGTLPYNEQFF

size: .
V: TRBV30
J: TRBJ1-1
D: .
DNA: TGTGCCTGGAGTAAGTCCGCGGCGAACTTGAACACTGAAGCTTTCTTT
CDR3: CAWSKSAANLNTEAFF

size: .
V: TRBV9
J: TRBJ2-1
D: TRBD1
DNA: TGTGCCAGCAGCGTACAGGGACAGTACAATGAGCAGTTCTTC
CDR3: CASSVQGQYNEQFF

size: .
V: TRBV7-2
J: TRBJ2-7
D: TRBD2
DNA: TGTGCCAGCAGCCAGGGGCCCCCTCTAGCGGGGCCCCTCTACGAGCAGTACTTC
CDR3: CASSQGPPLAGPLYEQYF

size: .
V: TRBV6-1
J: TRBJ2-7
D: .
DNA: TGTGCCAGCCTCTTAGACAGGTCTCTCCATTACGAGCAGTACTTC
CDR3: CASLLDRSLHYEQYF

size: .
V: TRBV2
J: TRBJ2-1
D: TRBD2
DNA: TGTGCTAGCGGGGGGAATGAGCAGTTCTTC
CDR3: CASGGNEQFF

size: .
V: TRBV2
J: TRBJ1-2
D: TRBD1
DNA: TGTGCTCAAAGGACAGGGGAATACTATGGCTACACCTTC
CDR3: CAQRTGEYYGYTF

size: once
V: TRBV9
J: TRBJ2-3
D: TRBD2
DNA: TGTGCCAGCAGCGTAGCTGGAATATCTTCCCCCCCTAGCGGGGTCACAGATACGCAGTATTTT
CDR3: CASSVAGISSPPSGVTDTQYF

size: .
V: TRBV4-3
J: TRBJ2-5
D: TRBD1
DNA: TGCGCCAGCAGCCAGGGGGACAGGAGCCAAGAGACCCAGTACTTC
CDR3: CASSQGDRSQETQYF

size: .
V: TRBV7-8
J: TRBJ2-2
D: .
DNA: TGTGCCAGCAGCGCCTTAAGGGGCACGGCCGGGGAGCTGTTTTTT
CDR3: CASSALRGTAGELFF

size: .
V: TRBV5-1
J: TRBJ2-1
D: TRBD2
DNA: TGCGCCAGCAGCTTGGCGGCTAGCGGGTCCTACAATGAGCAGTTCTTC
CDR3: CASSLAASGSYNEQFF

size: .
V: TRBV11-3
J: TRBJ2-7
D: TRBD1
DNA: TGTGCCAGCAGCCCAGGGACAGCTCCTTACGAGCAGTACTTC
CDR3: CASSPGTAPYEQYF